What follows are 2 T cell receptor beta chains derived from one specimen sequenced in a study of T cell responses to AZD1222 COVID-19 vaccine. Generated by immunoSEQ multiplex PCR, the TCRdb table keeps only in-frame clones and is missing some. The sample contains about 160,000 clones, around 90% of which appear only once. Sample: peripheral blood, taken 28 days after the second AZD1222 dose. The receptors stem from an adult who received the AZD1222 COVID-19 vaccine.

This clone has just one count. The chain joins TRBV15 to TRBJ2-1; 7 bases are a match to TRBD2. Germline V gene data show CDR1 as LNHNV and CDR2 as YYDKDF (reference sequence). Trimming removed 0 bases from V and 0 bases from J; junction bases left unmatched: 5. The CDR3 has 17 residues. CDR3 region: CATSREVLADSYNEQFF. CDR3 nucleotide sequence: TGTGCCACCAGCAGAGAGGTGCTAGCGGACTCCTACAATGAGCAGTTCTTC.

This sequence joins TRBV27 and TRBJ2-5; TRBD2 agrees at 11 bases. The ends lost 5 bases at V and 2 bases at J; junction bases unmatched: 10. This CDR3 is 17 amino acids long. Germline V lookup: CDR1 MNHEY, CDR2 SMNVEV (reference sequence). The CDR3 coding sequence is TGTGCCAGCAGTGAGTGGGTGGGACTAGCGGATCAAGAGACCCAGTACTTC. It specifies CASSEWVGLADQETQYF.